Below, 5 T cell receptor beta chains from the same sample are listed, as sequenced in a study of regulatory T cells in long-lasting Graves disease. Sequencing libraries for TCR beta were prepared with iRepertoire HTBI primers and Arm-PCR of CDR3 regions. MiXCR, applied by TCRdb to the multiplex PCR reads, yields one record per CDR3 protein. The sample carries approximately 560,000 distinct CDR3 sequences, roughly a sixth recorded once. Time point here: newly diagnosed GD, antithyroid drugs for less than 3 months. After RNA was extracted from PBMCs, the TCR library was made from it. These same records also appear under a second study, on T cells in Graves' hyperthyroidism and ophthalmopathy.

The input for sequencing was peripheral blood mononuclear cells (PBMCs), taken at new diagnosis, from a patient treated with antithyroid drugs. These receptors were taken from a man aged 18-30 years with Graves disease.

The table lists this clonotype with many counts. J is TRBJ1-1 and V is TRBV3-1; D unclear. CDR3 length: 12 residues. In germline, CDR1 is LGHDT, CDR2 YNNKEL (reference sequence). Trimming took off 11 bases at V and 2 bases at J, with 12 bases between the two ends. Written as DNA, the CDR3 is TGTGCCTCCGAGGGAAGAAACACTGAAGCTTTCTTT. Translation gives CASEGRNTEAFF.

This clonotype was counted many times. This chain uses TRBV5-4 with TRBJ2-5; possible D gene TRBD1, 5 bases. This CDR3 is built from 13 residues. Germline lookup yields CDR1 SGHNT and CDR2 YYREEE (reference sequence). Trimming removed 6 bases from V and 2 bases from J, with 11 bases in between. CDR3: CASTSQGQETQYF. The CDR3 nucleotides read TGTGCCAGCACATCGCAGGGACAAGAGACCCAGTACTTC.

With respect to this clonotype: A much larger clone differs from this one at a single base, so this may be a read error. This chain's CDR3 is CASSPGTSGIHEQFF. In DNA form, the CDR3 reads TGTGCCAGCAGCCCCGGGACTAGCGGGATCCATGAGCAGTTCTTC. The chain uses TRBV12-3 or TRBV12-4 and TRBJ2-1; 13 nucleotides align to TRBD2. V dropped 6 bases and J dropped 8; count of bases not matched to a gene: 7. The CDR3 has 15 residues.

This clonotype was picked up many times. CDR3 in DNA: TGTGCCAGCAGTTCCCCCCGGGGGGGCACTAGTGGGACCCAGTACTTC. Protein sequence: CASSSPRGGTSGTQYF. V is TRBV12-3 or TRBV12-4 and J is TRBJ2-5; 8 positions match TRBD2. With V trimmed by 4 bases and J by 7 bases, 14 bases remained unmatched. The CDR3 has 16 amino acids.

This clonotype was observed many times. Here the CDR3 reads CASSQGAGADTQYF. The CDR3 DNA follows: TGTGCCAGCTCTCAGGGGGCGGGTGCAGATACGCAGTATTTT. The gene calls are TRBV6-1 and TRBJ2-3; 8 bases match TRBD1. CDR1 MNHNS and CDR2 SASEGT come from the germline V gene. With 8 bases clipped from V and 4 bases from J, the junction kept 8 bases outside the gene matches. The CDR3 loop spans 14 amino acids.